These T cell receptor beta chains were read from a single sample in a study of T cells after yellow fever vaccination. Using its own MiXCR run on the 5' RACE reads, TCRdb lists one record per CDR3 protein. The sample lists hundreds of thousands of distinct CDR3 sequences, less than 20% seen once, with 15% to 20% in the top ten. The material was PBMCs, obtained about 5 days after the first yellow fever vaccination. The source of these receptors is a man aged 18-30 years who received the YFV17D yellow fever vaccine. Both conserved end residues are part of each CDR3. The order of the fields is CDR3 protein, CDR3 DNA, clone size, J gene, D gene, V gene. D genes are given only for firm matches. Not every row has a clone size; where given, it reads once, few, many or a size class.

CDR3 protein: CAIGGSGSTDTQYF
CDR3 DNA: TGTGCCATCGGGGGCTCGGGTAGCACAGATACGCAGTATTTT
clone size: few
J gene: TRBJ2-3
D gene: -
V gene: TRBV10-3

CDR3 protein: CASSLAKGTGDFTDTQYF
CDR3 DNA: TGTGCCAGCAGCTTAGCGAAAGGGACAGGGGACTTCACAGATACGCAGTATTTT
clone size: -
J gene: TRBJ2-3
D gene: TRBD1
V gene: TRBV7-8

CDR3 protein: CASSLDPSGDGNIQYF
CDR3 DNA: TGTGCCAGCAGTCTAGACCCTAGCGGGGATGGAAACATTCAGTACTTC
clone size: -
J gene: TRBJ2-4
D gene: TRBD2
V gene: TRBV6-2/TRBV6-3

CDR3 protein: CASSLWPSVETNTGELFF
CDR3 DNA: TGCGCCAGCAGCTTGTGGCCCTCGGTAGAAACGAACACCGGGGAGCTGTTTTTT
clone size: -
J gene: TRBJ2-2
D gene: -
V gene: TRBV5-1

CDR3 protein: CASSPRGSEQYF
CDR3 DNA: TGTGCCAGCAGCCCGAGGGGGAGCGAGCAGTACTTC
clone size: few
J gene: TRBJ2-7
D gene: -
V gene: TRBV14

CDR3 protein: CSAPPTGHTEAFF
CDR3 DNA: TGCAGTGCTCCACCGACAGGTCACACTGAAGCTTTCTTT
clone size: -
J gene: TRBJ1-1
D gene: -
V gene: TRBV20-1

CDR3 protein: CASSFGTNNEQFF
CDR3 DNA: TGTGCCAGCAGCTTCGGGACTAACAATGAGCAGTTCTTC
clone size: -
J gene: TRBJ2-1
D gene: TRBD2
V gene: TRBV5-5

CDR3 protein: CASSDRQALTDTQYF
CDR3 DNA: TGCGCCAGCAGCGATCGACAGGCCCTAACAGATACGCAGTATTTT
clone size: many
J gene: TRBJ2-3
D gene: -
V gene: TRBV5-1

CDR3 protein: CASSQMTSEITDTQYF
CDR3 DNA: TGTGCCAGCAGCCAGATGACTAGCGAGATCACAGATACGCAGTATTTT
clone size: -
J gene: TRBJ2-3
D gene: TRBD2
V gene: TRBV4-2

CDR3 protein: CASSLIVGPYEQYF
CDR3 DNA: TGCGCCAGCAGCCTCATCGTGGGCCCCTACGAGCAGTACTTC
clone size: few
J gene: TRBJ2-7
D gene: -
V gene: TRBV4-1

CDR3 protein: CASSFTQGTDTQYF
CDR3 DNA: TGTGCCAGCAGCTTCACTCAGGGGACAGATACGCAGTATTTT
clone size: few
J gene: TRBJ2-3
D gene: -
V gene: TRBV5-5

CDR3 protein: CASSPGPQYGELFF
CDR3 DNA: TGCGCCAGCAGCCCCGGACCCCAATACGGGGAGCTGTTTTTT
clone size: -
J gene: TRBJ2-2
D gene: -
V gene: TRBV4-3

CDR3 protein: CASSLGGQGAGNYGYTF
CDR3 DNA: TGCGCCAGCAGCTTGGGGGGACAGGGGGCCGGCAACTATGGCTACACCTTC
clone size: -
J gene: TRBJ1-2
D gene: TRBD1
V gene: TRBV5-1

CDR3 protein: CASSSTPDRAHSKETQYF
CDR3 DNA: TGTGCCAGCAGCTCTACACCGGACAGAGCCCATTCCAAAGAGACCCAGTACTTC
clone size: few
J gene: TRBJ2-5
D gene: -
V gene: TRBV7-8

CDR3 protein: CASSYRQGNSPLHF
CDR3 DNA: TGTGCCAGCAGCTACCGACAGGGGAATTCACCCCTCCACTTT
clone size: -
J gene: TRBJ1-6
D gene: TRBD1
V gene: TRBV7-2

CDR3 protein: CASKRAQQETQYF
CDR3 DNA: TGTGCCAGCAAGCGGGCTCAACAAGAGACCCAGTACTTC
clone size: -
J gene: TRBJ2-5
D gene: -
V gene: TRBV28

CDR3 protein: CASSYPPGTSGEHEQFF
CDR3 DNA: TGTGCCAGCAGTTACCCCCCCGGGACTAGCGGGGAGCATGAGCAGTTCTTC
clone size: -
J gene: TRBJ2-1
D gene: TRBD2
V gene: TRBV6-5

CDR3 protein: CASSPSSYNSPLHF
CDR3 DNA: TGTGCCAGCAGCCCCAGCTCCTATAATTCACCCCTCCACTTT
clone size: many
J gene: TRBJ1-6
D gene: -
V gene: TRBV12-3/TRBV12-4

CDR3 protein: CASSYLGGAAFF
CDR3 DNA: TGTGCCAGCAGTTACTTGGGGGGAGCAGCTTTCTTT
clone size: -
J gene: TRBJ1-1
D gene: -
V gene: TRBV6-6

CDR3 protein: CASSYVGTSNQPQHF
CDR3 DNA: TGTGCCAGCAGTTATGTGGGGACTAGCAATCAGCCCCAGCATTTT
clone size: few
J gene: TRBJ1-5
D gene: -
V gene: TRBV6-2/TRBV6-3

CDR3 protein: CASSDRAFNEKLFF
CDR3 DNA: TGTGCCAGCAGTGACAGGGCCTTCAATGAAAAACTGTTTTTT
clone size: -
J gene: TRBJ1-4
D gene: TRBD1
V gene: TRBV12-3/TRBV12-4

CDR3 protein: CASSQEPWGGASTDTQYF
CDR3 DNA: TGTGCCAGCAGCCAAGAACCTTGGGGAGGGGCTAGCACAGATACGCAGTATTTT
clone size: few
J gene: TRBJ2-3
D gene: TRBD2
V gene: TRBV3-1

CDR3 protein: CASSHRDWYQETQYF
CDR3 DNA: TGTGCCAGCAGCCACCGGGACTGGTACCAAGAGACCCAGTACTTC
clone size: few
J gene: TRBJ2-5
D gene: -
V gene: TRBV3-1

CDR3 protein: CASSYSAGAGNTIYF
CDR3 DNA: TGTGCCAGCAGTTACTCGGCGGGGGCTGGAAACACCATATATTTT
clone size: few
J gene: TRBJ1-3
D gene: -
V gene: TRBV6-5

CDR3 protein: CASSLPYEQYF
CDR3 DNA: TGTGCCAGCAGCCTCCCCTACGAGCAGTACTTC
clone size: few
J gene: TRBJ2-7
D gene: -
V gene: TRBV2

CDR3 protein: CASSLELRDIQYF
CDR3 DNA: TGTGCCAGCAGTTTAGAATTGCGGGACATTCAGTACTTC
clone size: -
J gene: TRBJ2-4
D gene: -
V gene: TRBV12-3/TRBV12-4

CDR3 protein: CASSPSGWYQETQYF
CDR3 DNA: TGTGCCAGCAGCCCCTCTGGTTGGTACCAAGAGACCCAGTACTTC
clone size: -
J gene: TRBJ2-5
D gene: -
V gene: TRBV7-9

CDR3 protein: CSASSQRGNNEQFF
CDR3 DNA: TGCAGTGCTAGTAGCCAGCGGGGTAACAATGAGCAGTTCTTC
clone size: -
J gene: TRBJ2-1
D gene: TRBD2
V gene: TRBV20-1

CDR3 protein: CATSDSGTGQETQYF
CDR3 DNA: TGTGCCACCAGTGATTCCGGGACAGGCCAAGAGACCCAGTACTTC
clone size: many
J gene: TRBJ2-5
D gene: TRBD1
V gene: TRBV24-1

CDR3 protein: CASRHGTPALSYTF
CDR3 DNA: TGTGCCAGCAGACACGGGACACCCGCCCTCAGCTACACCTTC
clone size: few
J gene: TRBJ1-2
D gene: -
V gene: TRBV3-1

CDR3 protein: CASSQGAQGLDTQYF
CDR3 DNA: TGCGCCAGCAGCCAAGGAGCGCAGGGCTTAGATACGCAGTATTTT
clone size: -
J gene: TRBJ2-3
D gene: -
V gene: TRBV4-3

CDR3 protein: CASSLGGSLDTQYF
CDR3 DNA: TGTGCCAGCAGCTTAGGGGGTAGTTTGGATACGCAGTATTTT
clone size: -
J gene: TRBJ2-3
D gene: -
V gene: TRBV7-2

CDR3 protein: CASRKTGSTDTQYF
CDR3 DNA: TGTGCCAGCAGAAAGACAGGGAGCACAGATACGCAGTATTTT
clone size: few
J gene: TRBJ2-3
D gene: TRBD1
V gene: TRBV6-2/TRBV6-3

CDR3 protein: CASREGTSDSPLHF
CDR3 DNA: TGTGCCAGTAGAGAAGGCACCTCCGATTCACCCCTCCACTTT
clone size: few
J gene: TRBJ1-6
D gene: -
V gene: TRBV19

CDR3 protein: CASSVTWGNTEAFF
CDR3 DNA: TGTGCCAGCAGCGTCACCTGGGGGAACACTGAAGCTTTCTTT
clone size: few
J gene: TRBJ1-1
D gene: -
V gene: TRBV9

CDR3 protein: CATSDFDTDTQYF
CDR3 DNA: TGTGCCACCAGTGATTTCGACACAGATACGCAGTATTTT
clone size: few
J gene: TRBJ2-3
D gene: -
V gene: TRBV24-1

CDR3 protein: CASSGGTGGYEQYF
CDR3 DNA: TGTGCCAGCAGCGGCGGGACAGGGGGATACGAGCAGTACTTC
clone size: -
J gene: TRBJ2-7
D gene: TRBD1
V gene: TRBV2

CDR3 protein: CASSNTNYGYTF
CDR3 DNA: TGTGCCAGCAGCAATACTAACTATGGCTACACCTTC
clone size: few
J gene: TRBJ1-2
D gene: -
V gene: TRBV12-3/TRBV12-4

CDR3 protein: CATSPRRGSTDTQYF
CDR3 DNA: TGTGCCACTTCACCGCGGCGGGGGAGCACAGATACGCAGTATTTT
clone size: -
J gene: TRBJ2-3
D gene: TRBD2
V gene: TRBV15

CDR3 protein: CASSPKWTTDTQYF
CDR3 DNA: TGCGCCAGCAGCCCTAAGTGGACCACAGATACGCAGTATTTT
clone size: few
J gene: TRBJ2-3
D gene: -
V gene: TRBV4-3

CDR3 protein: CASSREGPGGYTF
CDR3 DNA: TGCGCCAGCAGCCGAGAGGGCCCGGGGGGATACACCTTC
clone size: few
J gene: TRBJ1-2
D gene: -
V gene: TRBV4-3

CDR3 protein: CSAGGRVRPLHF
CDR3 DNA: TGCAGCGCAGGGGGGAGGGTGAGACCCCTCCACTTT
clone size: -
J gene: TRBJ1-6
D gene: TRBD1
V gene: TRBV20-1

CDR3 protein: CASSAGPIGQFF
CDR3 DNA: TGTGCCAGCAGCGCCGGGCCAATCGGGCAGTTCTTC
clone size: -
J gene: TRBJ2-1
D gene: -
V gene: TRBV7-2

CDR3 protein: CSARDELSRAFF
CDR3 DNA: TGCAGTGCTAGAGATGAGCTCTCAAGGGCTTTCTTT
clone size: -
J gene: TRBJ1-1
D gene: -
V gene: TRBV20-1

CDR3 protein: CSARWSGLYEQYF
CDR3 DNA: TGCAGTGCTAGGTGGTCGGGCCTCTACGAGCAGTACTTC
clone size: -
J gene: TRBJ2-7
D gene: -
V gene: TRBV20-1

CDR3 protein: CASSRNGGRGYDEQFF
CDR3 DNA: TGTGCCAGCAGCCGTAACGGGGGGAGAGGGTATGATGAGCAGTTCTTC
clone size: many
J gene: TRBJ2-1
D gene: TRBD2
V gene: TRBV7-2

CDR3 protein: CASSPPETLAANVLTF
CDR3 DNA: TGTGCCAGCTCACCACCGGAGACACTGGCGGCCAACGTCCTGACTTTC
clone size: few
J gene: TRBJ2-6
D gene: -
V gene: TRBV18

CDR3 protein: CASSAGSYEQYF
CDR3 DNA: TGCGCCAGCAGCGCAGGGAGCTACGAGCAGTACTTC
clone size: many
J gene: TRBJ2-7
D gene: -
V gene: TRBV5-1